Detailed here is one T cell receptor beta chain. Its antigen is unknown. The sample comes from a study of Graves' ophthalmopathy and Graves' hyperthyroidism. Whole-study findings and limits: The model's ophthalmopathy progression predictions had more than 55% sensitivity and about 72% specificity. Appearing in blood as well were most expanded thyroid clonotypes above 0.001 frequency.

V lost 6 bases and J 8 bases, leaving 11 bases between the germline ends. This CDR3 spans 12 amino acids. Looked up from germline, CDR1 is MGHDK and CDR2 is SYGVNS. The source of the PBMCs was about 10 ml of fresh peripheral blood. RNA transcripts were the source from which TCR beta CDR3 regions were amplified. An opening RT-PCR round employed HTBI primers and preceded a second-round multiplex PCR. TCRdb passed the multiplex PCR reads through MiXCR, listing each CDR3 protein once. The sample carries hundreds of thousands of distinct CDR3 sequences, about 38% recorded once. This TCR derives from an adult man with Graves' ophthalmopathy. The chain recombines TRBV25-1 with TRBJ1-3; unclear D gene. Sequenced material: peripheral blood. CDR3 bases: TGTGCCAGCAGGGGAGAACGGTACACCATATATTTT. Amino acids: CASRGERYTIYF.